The source of this T cell receptor beta chain is a study of shared clonotypes between healthy human individuals. Study at large: A donor's plate count was three for CD4 naive and three for CD4 memory; CD8 naive had two and CD8 memory one.

Here immunoSEQ multiplex PCR was the method, and the copy in TCRdb shows in-frame clones only, minus some. The sample contains roughly 2,300,000 clones, just under 95% of which appear only once. In this sample, this clone turned up once. Its antigen is not identified. From germline, CDR1 is SGDLS and CDR2 YYNGEE. This CDR3 comprises 15 residues. Trimming shortened V by 4 bases and J by 8 bases, and 21 bases separated the two germline ends. A split of CD4+ cells into CD45RA+ naive and CD45RA-negative memory subsets was performed. Notes on the study in general: Sample collection involved blood only; tissue repertoires are likely different. Naive subsets typically showed greater estimated richness than memory subsets.

This chain links TRBV9 with TRBJ1-2; D gene uncertain. The source is a man in his late teens or twenties in good health. Some clones in this sample may be carry-over from other donors' samples. Input material: naive CD4+ T cells from PBMCs. Documented subset: CD45RA+ positively selected. CDR3 nucleotide sequence: TGTGCCAGCAGCACAAGTGGAGGATCCCAAGTCGGCTACACCTTC. Protein: CASSTSGGSQVGYTF.